This passage covers 3 T cell receptor beta chains from one sample sequenced in a study of T cells in localized non-small cell lung cancer. Sequencing was performed with immunoSEQ multiplex PCR; in TCRdb, only in-frame clones are kept and a portion is missing. Of about 40,000 clones in the sample, more than 75% are singletons; the top ten hold around 3.7%. The sample was peripheral blood, taken before any cancer treatment. These receptors were obtained from a man aged 18 to 55 with stage I lung adenocarcinoma.

This rearrangement joins TRBV6-6 to TRBJ1-2; a weak D match, TRBD1 (6 bases). In germline, CDR1 is MNHNY, CDR2 SVGAGI (reference sequence). Trimming shortened V by 1 base and J by 4 bases, and 10 bases separated the two germline ends. This CDR3 contains 14 residues. The CDR3 coding sequence is TGTGCCAGCAGTTACTTCGACAGGAGCTATGGCTACACCTTC. It yields the protein CASSYFDRSYGYTF.

J is TRBJ2-1 and V is TRBV9; 9 bases fit TRBD2. Germline CDR1 SGDLS, CDR2 YYNGEE. Trimming removed 0 bases from V and 10 bases from J; junction bases left unmatched: 8. The CDR3 has 15 residues. This CDR3 reads CASSVATAGGREQFF. CDR3 nucleotide sequence: TGTGCCAGCAGCGTAGCGACAGCGGGGGGCAGGGAGCAGTTCTTC. The full variable domain, rest sourced from reference TRBV9 and TRBJ2-1, is DSGVTQTPKHLITATGQRVTLRCSPRSGDLSVYWYQQSLDQGLQFLIQYYNGEERAKGNILERFSAQQFPDLHSELNLSSLELGDSALYFCASSVATAGGREQFFGPGTRLTVL.

The chain uses TRBV20-1 and TRBJ2-5; D gene uncertain. The CDR3 has 11 amino acids. Trimming cost V 6 bases and J 5 bases, with 10 bases left between them. The V gene's germline CDR1 is DFQATT and CDR2 SNEGSKA (reference sequence). CDR3 DNA sequence: TGCAGTGCCTACCCCGGGGAGACCCAGTACTTC. It translates to CSAYPGETQYF.